The 29 T cell receptor beta chains listed next were all sequenced from one sample in a study of T cell responses to AZD1222 COVID-19 vaccine. Profiling relied on immunoSEQ multiplex PCR, and the TCRdb table lists in-frame clones only, not all of them. Of fewer than 120,000 clones in the sample, roughly four fifths are singletons; the top ten hold about 4.6%. The specimen comprised peripheral blood, sampled on day 0 of AZD1222 vaccination. The receptors derive from an adult in good health.

The chain links TRBV12-3 or TRBV12-4 to TRBJ2-7; D is uncertain. The V end was cut by 4 bases, the J end by 3 bases, with 4 bases between. The CDR3 extends over 11 amino acids. DNA of the CDR3: TGTGCCAGCAGTTACTACTACGAGCAGTACTTC. It is translated as CASSYYYEQYF.

The CDR3 loop is CASSHASSGEQFF. CDR3 bases: TGTGCCAGCAGCCATGCTTCTAGCGGGGAGCAGTTCTTC. This chain links TRBV14 with TRBJ2-1, with TRBD2 matching over 8 bases. V lost 3 bases to trimming and J lost 10 bases; unmatched junction nucleotides: 5. The CDR3 runs to 13 residues. CDR1 is SGHDN, CDR2 FVKESK, per germline.

This chain links TRBV5-4 with TRBJ2-3, with 8 bases matching TRBD2. Trimming took 7 bases from V and 1 from J; bases not matched to a gene: 8. The CDR3 contains 15 residues. CDR1 is SGHNT and CDR2 is YYREEE in the germline V gene (reference sequence). CDR3 in DNA: TGTGCCAGCTTCCGGGGGGGATGGGGCACAGATACGCAGTATTTT. Its translation: CASFRGGWGTDTQYF.

The V call is TRBV6-5, the J call TRBJ2-3; no definite D call. The germline V gene has CDR1 MNHEY and CDR2 SVGAGI. CDR3 length: 13 residues. The germline V and J ends were trimmed by 8 bases and 6 bases, with 15 bases remaining between them. CDR3 nucleotides: TGTGCCAGCCGCGGATGGGTGGGGGATACGCAGTATTTT. Translated, it gives CASRGWVGDTQYF.

The rearrangement joins TRBV10-1 to TRBJ2-5; D ambiguous. Germline CDR1 is WNHNN and CDR2 is SYGVQD (reference sequence). The CDR3 consists of 11 residues. Trimming shortened V by 5 bases and J by 5 bases, and 6 bases separated the two germline ends. The CDR3 reads CASSTGETQYF. In DNA form, the CDR3 reads TGCGCCAGCAGTACCGGGGAGACCCAGTACTTC.

This chain links TRBV7-2 with TRBJ2-4; D unresolved. Germline values: CDR1 SGHTA, CDR2 FQGNSA. The CDR3 contains 12 residues. Between the trimmed V and J ends, which lost 5 bases and 8 bases, there was a span of 10 bases. CDR3 bases: TGTGCCAGCAGCCCCTCGAAGTACATTCAGTACTTC. Its protein is CASSPSKYIQYF.

The chain carries TRBV19 and TRBJ2-7, with 10 bases lining up with TRBD2. This CDR3 contains 14 residues. Germline values: CDR1 LNHDA, CDR2 SQIVND (reference sequence). The V segment lost 6 bases and the J segment 3 bases; nucleotides outside the gene matches: 5. The CDR3 DNA is TGTGCCAGTAGGCCACTAGCGGGAAGCTACGAGCAGTACTTC. Amino acids: CASRPLAGSYEQYF.

This clone was detected a few times. The V and J genes are TRBV9 and TRBJ2-5; 8 nucleotides align to TRBD1. The CDR3 runs 14 residues. J lost 6 bases, V lost 4 bases, and 8 bases had no gene match. Germline CDR1 is SGDLS and CDR2 is YYNGEE. The CDR3: CASSSGGVMQTQYF. Written as DNA, the CDR3 is TGTGCCAGCAGCTCAGGGGGCGTCATGCAGACCCAGTACTTC. Supplemented by reference TRBV9 and TRBJ2-5, the full variable domain reads DSGVTQTPKHLITATGQRVTLRCSPRSGDLSVYWYQQSLDQGLQFLIQYYNGEERAKGNILERFSAQQFPDLHSELNLSSLELGDSALYFCASSSGGVMQTQYFGPGTRLLVL.

The chain joins TRBV7-3 to TRBJ2-7; D call uncertain. The CDR3 spans 11 residues. Between the trimmed V and J ends, which lost 1 base and 5 bases, there was a span of 3 bases. The germline gives CDR1 SGHTA, CDR2 FQGTGA. The CDR3 sequence: CASSLKDEQYF. The DNA of the CDR3 is TGTGCCAGCAGCTTAAAGGACGAGCAGTACTTC.

The genes are TRBV4-3 and TRBJ2-7; D uncertain. CDR1 LGHNA and CDR2 YSLEER come from the germline V gene. This CDR3 region has 14 residues. Between the trimmed V and J ends, which lost 1 base and 6 bases, there was a span of 13 bases. In nucleotides, the CDR3 is TGCGCCAGCAGCCAAGGCATGACCTGGACCGAGCAGTACTTC. Translated: CASSQGMTWTEQYF.

The chain uses TRBV18 and TRBJ2-1, with TRBD1 matching over 10 bases. Germline-derived CDR1 and CDR2 are KGHSH and LQKENI. V was pared by 0 bases and J by 1 base, with 12 bases of the junction left unmatched. This CDR3 is built from 20 residues. CDR3 DNA: TGTGCCAGCTCACCACCGGGACAGGGGCGCGTTTTGGGGTCCTACAATGAGCAGTTCTTC. This sequence encodes CASSPPGQGRVLGSYNEQFF.

This clone came up a few times. The gene calls are TRBV7-6 and TRBJ1-5, with D possibly being TRBD1 (6 bases). Between the trimmed V and J ends, which lost 5 bases and 5 bases, there was a span of 13 bases. Germline V gene sequence: CDR1 SGHVS, CDR2 FNYEAQ. The CDR3 contains 14 residues. CDR3 in DNA: TGTGCCAGCAGCCTAGGGGGGGCACATCAGCCCCAGCATTTT. This translates into CASSLGGAHQPQHF.

A few counts support this clone. The V and J genes are TRBV19 and TRBJ1-5; 8 positions match TRBD1. The CDR3 consists of 16 residues. In germline, CDR1 is LNHDA, CDR2 SQIVND (reference sequence). With V trimmed by 1 base and J by 4 bases, 6 bases remained unmatched. The DNA of the CDR3 is TGTGCCAGTAGTATAGGTGGACAGGGAGGAAATCAGCCCCAGCATTTT. This encodes CASSIGGQGGNQPQHF. The full variable domain, with the rest looked up from reference TRBV19 and TRBJ1-5, is DGGITQSPKYLFRKEGQNVTLSCEQNLNHDAMYWYRQDPGQGLRLIYYSQIVNDFQKGDIAEGYSVSREKKESFPLTVTSAQKNPTAFYLCASSIGGQGGNQPQHFGDGTRLSIL.

This chain connects TRBV6-4 to TRBJ2-7, with D perhaps TRBD1 or TRBD2 (6 bases each). Germline V gene data show CDR1 as MRHNA and CDR2 as SNTAGT. The CDR3 is made up of 16 amino acids. With 0 bases removed from V and 0 bases from J, the gap between germline ends came to 12 bases. CDR3 loop: CASSDSGGHSSYEQYF. The CDR3 DNA is TGTGCCAGCAGTGACTCGGGGGGACACAGCTCCTACGAGCAGTACTTC.

The chain recombines TRBV12-3 or TRBV12-4 with TRBJ1-2; D is unclear. CDR3 length equals 11 residues. V was clipped by 4 bases and J by 7 bases, with 7 bases between them. The CDR3 sequence is CASSSQGGYTF. DNA of the CDR3: TGTGCCAGCAGTTCCCAAGGTGGCTACACCTTC.

This clone was found a few times. The V and J genes are TRBV10-1 and TRBJ2-1, with 9 bases lining up with TRBD2. The CDR3 is made up of 15 amino acids. The germline gives CDR1 WNHNN, CDR2 SYGVQD (reference sequence). The J segment lost 1 base and the V segment lost 3 bases, leaving 1 base of the junction unmatched. The CDR3 bases are TGCGCCAGCAGTGATAGCGGGAGATCCTACAATGAGCAGTTCTTC. This encodes CASSDSGRSYNEQFF.

The V and J genes are TRBV3-1 (or the pseudogene TRBV3-2) and TRBJ1-6; weak D call: TRBD1 (5 bases). The germline V gene has CDR1 LGHDT and CDR2 YNNKEL (reference sequence). V was pared by 4 bases and J by 1 base, with 8 bases between. This CDR3 contains 15 residues. The CDR3 sequence is CASSRGVSYNSPLHF. CDR3 bases: TGTGCCAGCAGCCGAGGGGTGTCCTATAATTCACCCCTCCACTTT.

The chain recombines TRBV7-9 with TRBJ2-2; 8 bases fit TRBD1. The CDR3 length is 16 residues. Per germline, CDR1 SEHNR and CDR2 FQNEAQ (reference sequence). V lost 3 bases to trimming and J lost 4 bases; unmatched junction nucleotides: 7. CDR3 DNA: TGTGCCAGCAGCTTCTTTCAGGGGGCGGGCACCGGGGAGCTGTTTTTT. Residues: CASSFFQGAGTGELFF.

The chain couples TRBV10-3 to TRBJ2-1, with D perhaps TRBD1 (6 bases). Trimming removed 3 bases at V and 7 bases at J, with 19 bases between. The V gene's germline CDR1 is ENHRY and CDR2 SYGVKD. The length of the CDR3 is 16 residues. The CDR3 spells CAISDIPQGLMNEQFF. CDR3 sequence (DNA): TGTGCCATCAGTGATATTCCCCAGGGGTTGATGAATGAGCAGTTCTTC.

The chain carries TRBV9 and TRBJ1-2; 8 bases fit TRBD1. Germline CDR1 reads SGDLS; CDR2 reads YYNGEE. Trimming removed 4 bases from V and 2 bases from J; junction bases left unmatched: 7. CDR3 length: 15 residues. The CDR3 nucleotides are TGTGCCAGCAGCCCACAGCAGGGGGCGAACTATGGCTACACCTTC. It encodes CASSPQQGANYGYTF.

The chain employs TRBV25-1 and TRBJ1-2; D may be TRBD1 (5 bases). Germline values: CDR1 MGHDK, CDR2 SYGVNS. V was cut by 1 base and J by 4 bases, with 10 bases left in between. This CDR3 contains 14 residues. The CDR3 DNA reads as TGTGCCAGCAGTGAATTCGGGGGGGGCTATGGCTACACCTTC. Its protein is CASSEFGGGYGYTF.

The chain links TRBV6-2 or TRBV6-3 to TRBJ2-7; a possible D gene is TRBD1 (6 bases). The germline V gene encodes CDR1 MNHEY and CDR2 SVGEGT. This CDR3 is built from 15 residues. The germline V and J ends were trimmed by 5 bases and 3 bases, with 17 bases remaining between them. The DNA for the CDR3 is TGTGCCAGCAGTGCTCAGGGGAATGTAGTCTACGAGCAGTACTTC. This encodes CASSAQGNVVYEQYF.

The V call is TRBV5-1, the J call TRBJ2-5, with 11 bases matching TRBD1. The CDR3 consists of 16 residues. J lost 4 bases, V lost 5 bases, and 10 bases had no gene match. Germline CDR1 reads SGHRS; CDR2 reads YFSETQ. In nucleotides, the CDR3 is TGCGCCAGCAGGACCCGGACAGGGGGCCAGATAGAGACCCAGTACTTC. Translation: CASRTRTGGQIETQYF.

The V gene is TRBV7-9, the J gene TRBJ2-5; D call uncertain. The ends were cut back, 1 base at V and 0 bases at J, with 6 bases in the middle. Germline V gives CDR1 SEHNR, CDR2 FQNEAQ (reference sequence). The CDR3 totals 14 residues. CDR3 sequence reads: CASSLGGNQETQYF. Written as DNA, the CDR3 is TGTGCCAGCAGCTTAGGTGGGAACCAAGAGACCCAGTACTTC.

This chain uses TRBV5-1 with TRBJ2-3; TRBD2 agrees at 11 bases. Germline CDR1 and CDR2: SGHRS and YFSETQ. Trimming removed 0 bases from V and 6 bases from J; junction bases left unmatched: 3. The CDR3 extends over 15 amino acids. CDR3 in amino acids: CASSLGSGGADTQYF. CDR3 sequence (DNA): TGCGCCAGCAGCTTGGGTAGCGGGGGGGCGGATACGCAGTATTTT. Full variable domain (missing parts from reference TRBV5-1 and TRBJ2-3): KAGVTQTPRYLIKTRGQQVTLSCSPISGHRSVSWYQQTPGQGLQFLFEYFSETQRNKGNFPGRFSGRQFSNSRSEMNVSTLELGDSALYLCASSLGSGGADTQYFGPGTRLTVL.

The rearrangement links TRBV30 to TRBJ2-5; 8 bases line up with TRBD1. The germline CDR1 and CDR2 sequences are GTSNPN and SVGIG (reference sequence). Losses at the gene ends were 5 bases for V and 5 bases for J; bases not matched to a gene: 16. The CDR3 sequence is 16 residues long. The DNA of the CDR3 is TGTGCCTGGGATAAAGGAGCAGGGGGCGCGGGGGAGACCCAGTACTTC. Translation gives CAWDKGAGGAGETQYF.

This chain links TRBV6-5 with TRBJ1-2, with 7 bases that match TRBD1. Losses at the gene ends were 2 bases for V and 3 bases for J; bases not matched to a gene: 6. The germline V gene encodes CDR1 MNHEY and CDR2 SVGAGI. The CDR3 is 15 residues long. This CDR3 is CASSYVGTDHYGYTF. CDR3 nucleotides: TGTGCCAGCAGTTACGTCGGGACAGATCACTATGGCTACACCTTC.

The chain is built from TRBV30 and TRBJ1-3; TRBD1 matches 10 bases. The CDR3 is 15 amino acids. The J segment lost 7 bases and the V segment lost 2 bases, leaving 8 bases of the junction unmatched. From germline, CDR1 is GTSNPN and CDR2 SVGIG (reference sequence). The CDR3 spells CAWSRPGQGSNTIYF. For the CDR3, the DNA is TGTGCCTGGAGTAGACCGGGACAGGGGTCCAACACCATATATTTT. Full variable domain (rest looked up from reference TRBV30 and TRBJ1-3): SQTIHQWPATLVQPVGSPLSLECTVEGTSNPNLYWYRQAAGRGLQLLFYSVGIGQISSEVPQNLSASRPQDRQFILSSKKLLLSDSGFYLCAWSRPGQGSNTIYFGEGSWLTVV.

CDR3 residues: CSVSETQKQPQHF. The CDR3 DNA reads as TGCAGCGTCTCCGAGACACAAAAACAGCCCCAGCATTTT. The chain has TRBV29-1 and TRBJ1-5; D gene ambiguous. The length of the CDR3 is 13 residues. Per germline, CDR1 SQVTM and CDR2 ANQGSEA. Deletions cut 6 bases from V and 7 bases from J, with 16 bases between.